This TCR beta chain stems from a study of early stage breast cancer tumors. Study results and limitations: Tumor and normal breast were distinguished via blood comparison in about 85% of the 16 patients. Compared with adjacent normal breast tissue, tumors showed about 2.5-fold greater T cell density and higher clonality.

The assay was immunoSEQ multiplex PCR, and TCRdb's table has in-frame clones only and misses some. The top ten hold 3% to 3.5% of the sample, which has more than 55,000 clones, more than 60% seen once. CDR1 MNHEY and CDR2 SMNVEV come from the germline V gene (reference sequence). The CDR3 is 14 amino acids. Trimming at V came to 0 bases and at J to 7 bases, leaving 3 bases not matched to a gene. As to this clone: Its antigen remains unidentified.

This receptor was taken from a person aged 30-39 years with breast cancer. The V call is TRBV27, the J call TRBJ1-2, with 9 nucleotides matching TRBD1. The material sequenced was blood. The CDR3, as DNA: TGTGCCAGCAGTTTATCGGGACAGGGACGTGGCTACACCTTC. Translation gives CASSLSGQGRGYTF.